The table lists the clone carrying this T cell receptor (beta chain) with many counts. The sample is drawn from a study of blood T cell repertoires in COVID-19. Profiled with immunoSEQ multiplex PCR; TCRdb holds only in-frame clones, not every one. Seen here are roughly 440,000 clones, around 88% observed once, and the top ten hold roughly an eighth. The CDR3 loop spans 15 amino acids. Germline loops: CDR1 MNHEY, CDR2 SMNVEV (reference sequence). Deletions cut 2 bases from V and 4 bases from J, with 14 bases between. The sample was peripheral blood. This rearrangement joins TRBV27 to TRBJ1-2; D is unclear. The sequence was collected from a woman aged 45-65 years with COVID-19, enrolled during active disease. CDR3 in amino acids: CASSLSPRPPYGYTF. The CDR3 region has the DNA TGTGCCAGCAGTTTAAGCCCCAGGCCCCCCTATGGCTACACCTTC.